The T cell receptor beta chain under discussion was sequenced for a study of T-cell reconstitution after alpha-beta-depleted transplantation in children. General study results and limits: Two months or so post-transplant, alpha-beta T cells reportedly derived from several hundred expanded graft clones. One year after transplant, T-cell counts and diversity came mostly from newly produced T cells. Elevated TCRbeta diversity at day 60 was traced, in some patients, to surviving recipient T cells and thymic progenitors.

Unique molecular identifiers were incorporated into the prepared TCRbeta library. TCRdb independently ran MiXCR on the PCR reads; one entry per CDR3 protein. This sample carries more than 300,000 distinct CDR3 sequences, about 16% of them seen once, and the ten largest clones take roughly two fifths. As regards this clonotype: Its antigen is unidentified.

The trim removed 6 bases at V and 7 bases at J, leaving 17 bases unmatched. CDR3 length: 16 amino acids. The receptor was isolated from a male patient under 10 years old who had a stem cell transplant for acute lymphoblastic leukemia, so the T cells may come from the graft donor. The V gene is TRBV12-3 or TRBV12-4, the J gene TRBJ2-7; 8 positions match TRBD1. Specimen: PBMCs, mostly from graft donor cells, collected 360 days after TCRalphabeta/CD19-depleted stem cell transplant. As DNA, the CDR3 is TGTGCCAGCAGGGAGAGCAGGGGGCGCAACAGGAAGGAGCAGTACTTC. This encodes CASRESRGRNRKEQYF.